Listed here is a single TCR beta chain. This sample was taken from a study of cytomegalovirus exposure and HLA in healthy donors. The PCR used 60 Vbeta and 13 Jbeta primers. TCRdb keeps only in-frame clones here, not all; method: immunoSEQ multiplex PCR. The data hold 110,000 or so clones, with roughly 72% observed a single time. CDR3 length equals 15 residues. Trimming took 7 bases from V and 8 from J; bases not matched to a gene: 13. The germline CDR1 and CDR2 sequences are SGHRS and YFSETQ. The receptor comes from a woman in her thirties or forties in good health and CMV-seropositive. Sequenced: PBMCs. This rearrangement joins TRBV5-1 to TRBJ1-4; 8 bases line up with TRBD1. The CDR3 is CASRDRNPGTEKLFF. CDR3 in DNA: TGCGCCAGCCGGGACAGGAATCCTGGGACGGAAAAACTGTTTTTT.